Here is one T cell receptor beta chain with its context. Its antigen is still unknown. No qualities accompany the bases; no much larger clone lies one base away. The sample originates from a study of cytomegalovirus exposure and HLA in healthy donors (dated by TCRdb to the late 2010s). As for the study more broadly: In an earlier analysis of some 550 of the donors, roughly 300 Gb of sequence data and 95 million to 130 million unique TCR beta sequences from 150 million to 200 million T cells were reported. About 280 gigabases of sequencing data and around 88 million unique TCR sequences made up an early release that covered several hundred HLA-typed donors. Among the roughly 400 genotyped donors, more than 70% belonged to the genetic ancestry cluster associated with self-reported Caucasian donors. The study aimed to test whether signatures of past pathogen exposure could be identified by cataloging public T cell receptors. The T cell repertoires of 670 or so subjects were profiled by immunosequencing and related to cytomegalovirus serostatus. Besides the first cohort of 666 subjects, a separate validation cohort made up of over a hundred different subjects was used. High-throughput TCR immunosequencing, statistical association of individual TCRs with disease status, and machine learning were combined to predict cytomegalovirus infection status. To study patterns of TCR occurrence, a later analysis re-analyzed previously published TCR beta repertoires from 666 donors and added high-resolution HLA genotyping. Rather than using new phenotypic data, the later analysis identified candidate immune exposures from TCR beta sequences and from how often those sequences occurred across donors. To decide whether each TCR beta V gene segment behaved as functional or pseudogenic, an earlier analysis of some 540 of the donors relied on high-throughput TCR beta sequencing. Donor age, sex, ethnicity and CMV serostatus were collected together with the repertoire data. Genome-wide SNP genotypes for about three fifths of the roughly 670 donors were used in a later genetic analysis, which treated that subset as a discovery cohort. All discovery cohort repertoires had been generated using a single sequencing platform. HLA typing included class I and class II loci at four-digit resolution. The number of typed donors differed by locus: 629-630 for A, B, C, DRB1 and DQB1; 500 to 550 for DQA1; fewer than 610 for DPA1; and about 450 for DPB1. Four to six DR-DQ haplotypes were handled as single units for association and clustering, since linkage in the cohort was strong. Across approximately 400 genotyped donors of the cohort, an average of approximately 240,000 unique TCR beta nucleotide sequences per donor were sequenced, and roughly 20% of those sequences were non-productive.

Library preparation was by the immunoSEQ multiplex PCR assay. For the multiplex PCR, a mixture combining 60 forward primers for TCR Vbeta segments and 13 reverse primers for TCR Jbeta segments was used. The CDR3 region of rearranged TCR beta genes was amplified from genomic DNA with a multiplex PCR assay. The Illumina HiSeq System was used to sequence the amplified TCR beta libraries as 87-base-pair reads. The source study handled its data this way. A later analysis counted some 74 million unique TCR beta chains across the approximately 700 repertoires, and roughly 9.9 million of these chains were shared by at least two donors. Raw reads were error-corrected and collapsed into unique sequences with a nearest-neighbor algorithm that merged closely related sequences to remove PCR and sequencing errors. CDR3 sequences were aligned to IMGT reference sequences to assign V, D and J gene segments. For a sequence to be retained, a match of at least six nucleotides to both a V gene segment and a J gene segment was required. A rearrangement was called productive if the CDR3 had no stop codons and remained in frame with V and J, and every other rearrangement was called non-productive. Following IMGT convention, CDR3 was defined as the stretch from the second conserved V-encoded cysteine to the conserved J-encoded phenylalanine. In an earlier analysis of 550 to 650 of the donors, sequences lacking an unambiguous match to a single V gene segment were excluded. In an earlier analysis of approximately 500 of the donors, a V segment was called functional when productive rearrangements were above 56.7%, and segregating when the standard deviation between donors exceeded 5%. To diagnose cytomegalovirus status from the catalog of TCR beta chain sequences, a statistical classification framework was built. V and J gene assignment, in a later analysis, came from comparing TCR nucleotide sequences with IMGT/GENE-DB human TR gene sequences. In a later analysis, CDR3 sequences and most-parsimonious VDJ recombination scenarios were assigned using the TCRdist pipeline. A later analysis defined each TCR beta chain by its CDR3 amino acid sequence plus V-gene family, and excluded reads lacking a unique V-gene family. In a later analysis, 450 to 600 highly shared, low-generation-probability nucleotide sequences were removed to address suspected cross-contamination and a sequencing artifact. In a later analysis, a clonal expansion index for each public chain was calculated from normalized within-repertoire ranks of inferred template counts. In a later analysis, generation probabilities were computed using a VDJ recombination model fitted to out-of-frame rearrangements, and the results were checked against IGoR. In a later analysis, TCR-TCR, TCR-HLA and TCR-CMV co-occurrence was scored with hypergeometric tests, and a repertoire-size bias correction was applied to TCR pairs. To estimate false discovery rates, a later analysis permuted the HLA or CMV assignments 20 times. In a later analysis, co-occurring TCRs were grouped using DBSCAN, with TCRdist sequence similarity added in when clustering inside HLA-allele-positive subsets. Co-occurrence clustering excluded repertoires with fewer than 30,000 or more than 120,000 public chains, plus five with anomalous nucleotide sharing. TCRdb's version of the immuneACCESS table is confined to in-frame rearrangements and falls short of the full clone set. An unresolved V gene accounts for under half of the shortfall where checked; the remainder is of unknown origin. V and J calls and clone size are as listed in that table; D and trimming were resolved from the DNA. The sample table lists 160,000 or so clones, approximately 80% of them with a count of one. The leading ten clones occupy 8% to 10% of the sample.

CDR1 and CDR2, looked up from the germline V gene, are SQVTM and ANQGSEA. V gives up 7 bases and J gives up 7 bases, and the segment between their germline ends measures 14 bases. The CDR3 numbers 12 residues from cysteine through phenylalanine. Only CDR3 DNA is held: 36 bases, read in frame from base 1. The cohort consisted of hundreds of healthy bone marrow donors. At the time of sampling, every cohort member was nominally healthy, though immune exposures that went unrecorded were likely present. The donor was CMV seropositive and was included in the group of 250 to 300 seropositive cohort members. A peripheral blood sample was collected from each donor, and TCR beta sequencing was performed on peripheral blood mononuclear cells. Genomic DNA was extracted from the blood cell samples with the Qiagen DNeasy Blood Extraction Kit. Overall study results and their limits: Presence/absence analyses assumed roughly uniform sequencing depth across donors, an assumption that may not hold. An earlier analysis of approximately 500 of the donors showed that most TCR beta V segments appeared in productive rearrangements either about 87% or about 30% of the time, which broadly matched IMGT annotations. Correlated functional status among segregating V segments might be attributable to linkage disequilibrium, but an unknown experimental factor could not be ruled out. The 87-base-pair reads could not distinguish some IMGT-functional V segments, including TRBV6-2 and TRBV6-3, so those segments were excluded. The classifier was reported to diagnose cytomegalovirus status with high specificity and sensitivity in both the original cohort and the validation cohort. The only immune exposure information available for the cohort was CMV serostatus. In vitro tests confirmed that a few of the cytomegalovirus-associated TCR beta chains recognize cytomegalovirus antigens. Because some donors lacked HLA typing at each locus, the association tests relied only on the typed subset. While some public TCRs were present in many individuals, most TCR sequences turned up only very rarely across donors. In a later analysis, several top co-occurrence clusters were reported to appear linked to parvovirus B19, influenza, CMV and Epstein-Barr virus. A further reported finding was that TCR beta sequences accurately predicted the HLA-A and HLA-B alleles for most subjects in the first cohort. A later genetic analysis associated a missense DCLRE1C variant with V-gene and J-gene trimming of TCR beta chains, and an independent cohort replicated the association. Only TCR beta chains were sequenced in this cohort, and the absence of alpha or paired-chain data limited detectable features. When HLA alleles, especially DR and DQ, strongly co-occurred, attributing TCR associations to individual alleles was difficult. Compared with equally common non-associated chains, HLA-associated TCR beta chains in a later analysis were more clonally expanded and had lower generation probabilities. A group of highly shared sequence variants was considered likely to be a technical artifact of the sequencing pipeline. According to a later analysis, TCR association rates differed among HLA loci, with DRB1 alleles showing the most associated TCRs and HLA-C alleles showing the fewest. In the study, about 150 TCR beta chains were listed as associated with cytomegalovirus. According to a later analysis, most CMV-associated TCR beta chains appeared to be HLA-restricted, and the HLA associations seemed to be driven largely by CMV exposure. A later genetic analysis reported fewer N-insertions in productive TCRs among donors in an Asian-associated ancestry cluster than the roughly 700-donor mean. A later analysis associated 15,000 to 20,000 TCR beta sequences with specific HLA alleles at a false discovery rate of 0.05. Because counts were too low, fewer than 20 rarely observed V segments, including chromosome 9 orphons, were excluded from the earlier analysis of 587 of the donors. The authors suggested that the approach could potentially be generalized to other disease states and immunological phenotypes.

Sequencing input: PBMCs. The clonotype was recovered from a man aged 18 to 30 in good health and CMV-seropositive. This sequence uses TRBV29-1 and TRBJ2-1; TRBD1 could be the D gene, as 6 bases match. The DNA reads TGCAGCGGCCGACGGACAGAAAATGAGCAGTTCTTC. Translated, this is CSGRRTENEQFF.